Sequencing of this TCR beta chain was carried out in a study of blood T cell repertoires in COVID-19. Study-level information: Acute and convalescent COVID-19 samples came from the United States, Italy and Spain. The analysed material was cDNA or gDNA that came from T cells, B-cell-depleted T cells, or PBMCs.

The CDR3 extends over 17 amino acids. V lost 4 bases and J lost 6; bases outside the gene matches: 18. Germline CDR1 is SGDLS and CDR2 is YYNGEE. Under the authors' procedure: Scientists estimated how many nucleated cells there were by amplifying reference gene primers. Assay: immunoSEQ multiplex PCR; the TCRdb copy retains only in-frame clones and omits some. The D gene and trimming were derived from the DNA, and the V and J assignments and clone size from that table. The sample comprises some 150,000 clones, around 81% of which are singletons, and approximately 5% rests with the top ten. The specimen sequenced was peripheral blood. This chain links TRBV9 with TRBJ1-2, with TRBD1 matching 7 bases. The receptor was isolated from a woman aged 45 to 65 with acute or convalescent COVID-19. The CDR3 reads CASSRREGGAEANGYTF. CDR3 nucleotide sequence: TGTGCCAGCAGCCGGCGGGAAGGGGGCGCCGAGGCGAATGGCTACACCTTC.